A single sample gave rise to the 32 T cell receptor beta chains below, sequenced in a study of T cell responses to AZD1222 COVID-19 vaccine. Only in-frame clones appear in the TCRdb table, and some are missing; sequencing was by immunoSEQ multiplex PCR. Here the sample spans approximately 120,000 clones, around 87% being singletons. This material consisted of peripheral blood, taken on day 0 of AZD1222 vaccination. The receptors originated from an adult in good health.

The chain combines TRBV4-2 with TRBJ2-2, with 9 bases fitting TRBD2. CDR1 and CDR2 from the germline V gene are LGHNA and YNFKEQ. After removal of 0 bases from V and 5 bases from J, the junction contained 4 bases not matched to a gene. The CDR3 length is 16 residues. The CDR3 coding sequence is TGTGCCAGCAGCCAAGATATAGCGGGAGTGACCGGGGAGCTGTTTTTT. It specifies CASSQDIAGVTGELFF.

This clone appeared a single time. V and J are TRBV2 and TRBJ1-2, with 7 bases that match TRBD1. V lost 5 bases to trimming and J lost 4 bases; unmatched junction nucleotides: 10. In germline, CDR1 is SNHLY, CDR2 FYNNEI. CDR3 size: 15 residues. CDR3 in amino acids: CASSPLPGQAYGYTF. The CDR3 DNA reads TGTGCCAGCAGTCCTCTCCCCGGACAGGCCTATGGCTACACCTTC.

This clone was seen a single time. This sequence joins TRBV6-5 and TRBJ1-1, with D possibly matching TRBD1 (5 bases). The CDR3 runs to 15 residues. Trimming stripped 6 bases from V and 2 bases from J, with 16 bases between. Germline V gene data show CDR1 as MNHEY and CDR2 as SVGAGI. The CDR3, as DNA: TGTGCCAGCAGCCCCCCGGGAGGGGAAAACACTGAAGCTTTCTTT. Encoded protein: CASSPPGGENTEAFF.

The V and J genes are TRBV4-3 and TRBJ1-6, with D perhaps matching TRBD1 (6 bases). Trimming took off 5 bases at V and 10 bases at J, with 30 bases between the two ends. CDR1 and CDR2 (germline): LGHNA, YSLEER. This CDR3 region has 19 residues. The CDR3 bases are TGCGCCAGCAGCACTACAATAATAGACAGAAGGGGCAGGGGATCACCCCTCCACTTT. Translation gives CASSTTIIDRRGRGSPLHF.

This chain connects TRBV14 to TRBJ2-3; D remains unclear. The V gene lost 4 bases and the J gene lost 2 bases, with 10 bases spanning the gap. Per the germline V gene, CDR1 is SGHDN and CDR2 is FVKESK. The CDR3 has 14 residues. CDR3 bases: TGTGCCAGCAGCCCGTGGGGTTCCACAGATACGCAGTATTTT. Translation gives CASSPWGSTDTQYF.

The V call is TRBV6-5, the J call TRBJ1-2; 7 bases fit TRBD1. The CDR3 contains 14 residues. The germline CDR1 and CDR2 sequences are MNHEY and SVGAGI. V shed 6 bases and J 3 bases; nucleotides not matched to a gene: 7. CDR3 nucleotides: TGTGCCAGCAGCCTGAACCAGGGGGACTATGGCTACACCTTC. The encoded protein is CASSLNQGDYGYTF.

The chain has TRBV15 and TRBJ1-5; D is possibly TRBD1 (6 bases). The CDR3 is 16 amino acids. The germline CDR1 and CDR2 sequences are LNHNV and YYDKDF (reference sequence). The V end was cut by 1 base, the J end by 7 bases, with 17 bases between. The DNA for the CDR3 is TGTGCCACCAGCAGAGTTTCGGGGGAGGGGGGCCAGCCCCAGCATTTT. Its protein is CATSRVSGEGGQPQHF.

This sequence joins TRBV5-8 and TRBJ2-3; 15 bases fit TRBD2. This CDR3 has 15 amino acids. J was trimmed by 9 bases and V by 3 bases; bases with no gene match: 5. The germline CDR1 and CDR2 sequences are SGHTS and YDEGEE. The CDR3 here is CASSSGLAGGRTQYF. The DNA for the CDR3 is TGTGCCAGCAGCTCCGGACTAGCGGGGGGGCGGACGCAGTATTTT.

V gene TRBV6-4 combines with J gene TRBJ2-5, with 10 positions matching TRBD1. With V trimmed by 3 bases and J by 6 bases, 10 bases remained unmatched. This CDR3 region has 16 residues. Germline values: CDR1 MRHNA, CDR2 SNTAGT. This CDR3 is CASSDRGTGDRKTQYF. CDR3 DNA: TGTGCCAGCAGTGATCGGGGGACAGGGGACAGGAAGACCCAGTACTTC.

Only a few counts were recorded for this clone. The chain combines TRBV14 with TRBJ1-2; D may be TRBD1 (6 bases). CDR1 is SGHDN, CDR2 FVKESK, per germline. V shed 3 bases and J shed 8 bases, with 16 bases lying between them. This CDR3 is built from 14 residues. CDR3 nucleotide sequence: TGTGCCAGCAGCCATTTCCCGAAAGGGGGAGGCTACACCTTC. Its protein product is CASSHFPKGGGYTF.

V and J are TRBV10-3 and TRBJ2-7; D is perhaps TRBD1 (6 bases). CDR3 length equals 17 residues. The germline V and J ends were trimmed by 4 bases and 0 bases, with 19 bases remaining between them. Germline CDR1 reads ENHRY; CDR2 reads SYGVKD. The CDR3 coding sequence is TGTGCCATCAGTGGAGGGACCGGCAGGGGTCACTCCTACGAGCAGTACTTC. Translating gives CAISGGTGRGHSYEQYF.

This clone was counted between two and nine times. The chain has TRBV24-1 and TRBJ1-1; D is uncertain. Deletions cut 7 bases from V and 0 bases from J, with 8 bases between. CDR1 and CDR2 from the germline V gene are KGHDR and SFDVKD. CDR3 length equals 13 residues. CDR3 residues: CATRGRLNTEAFF. CDR3 DNA: TGTGCCACCAGGGGCAGGCTGAACACTGAAGCTTTCTTT.

The table lists this clone with a count of one. The rearrangement joins TRBV19 to TRBJ1-2, with 8 bases aligning to TRBD1. The trim removed 3 bases at V and 4 bases at J, leaving 10 bases unmatched. The CDR3 length is 16 residues. Germline lookup yields CDR1 LNHDA and CDR2 SQIVND (reference sequence). CDR3 bases: TGTGCCAGTAGTATCGGAGGGACAGGAGACCCCTATGGCTACACCTTC. Residues: CASSIGGTGDPYGYTF.

This clone was seen only a few times. The rearrangement uses TRBV3-1 (or the pseudogene TRBV3-2) and TRBJ2-7; 12 positions match TRBD2. Unmatched junction bases numbered 5, after V lost 5 bases and J lost 3 bases. The CDR3 consists of 15 residues. The germline gives CDR1 LGHDT, CDR2 YNNKEL (reference sequence). CDR3 nucleotides: TGTGCCAGCAGCAACCGACTAGCGGGAGTCTACGAGCAGTACTTC. It translates to CASSNRLAGVYEQYF.

The V and J genes are TRBV9 and TRBJ1-2, with 8 bases aligning to TRBD1. J gave up 3 bases and V 1 base, and 5 bases lay outside the gene matches. The CDR3 runs to 15 residues. Germline V gives CDR1 SGDLS, CDR2 YYNGEE. CDR3 amino acids: CASSVTQQGDYGYTF. CDR3 sequence (DNA): TGTGCCAGCAGCGTAACCCAACAGGGGGACTATGGCTACACCTTC.

This chain joins TRBV4-1 and TRBJ1-3, with unresolved D. The CDR3 consists of 16 residues. From germline, CDR1 is MGHRA and CDR2 YSYEKL. The V and J ends lost 0 bases and 0 bases respectively, with 9 bases between them. Here the CDR3 reads CASSQDPEFSGNTIYF. Here the CDR3 DNA reads TGCGCCAGCAGCCAAGACCCGGAATTCTCTGGAAACACCATATATTTT.

The chain combines TRBV30 with TRBJ1-2; no definite D call. Trimming took off 4 bases at V and 8 bases at J, with 14 bases between the two ends. The CDR3 is 12 amino acids. CDR1 is GTSNPN, CDR2 SVGIG, per germline (reference sequence). The CDR3 DNA follows: TGTGCCTGGAATATTGAAGGAAGCGGCTACACCTTC. Its translation: CAWNIEGSGYTF.

The genes are TRBV28 and TRBJ2-7; D uncertain. Germline V gives CDR1 MDHEN, CDR2 SYDVKM. The CDR3 totals 12 residues. With 2 bases removed from V and 9 bases from J, the gap between germline ends came to 11 bases. The CDR3 nucleotides are TGTGCCAGCAGTTTAAGGGTACCGCCGCAGTACTTC. This encodes CASSLRVPPQYF.

The V call is TRBV5-1, the J call TRBJ1-1; D gene uncertain. The CDR3 consists of 15 residues. The V end was cut by 0 bases, the J end by 5 bases, with 14 bases between. CDR1 is SGHRS and CDR2 is YFSETQ in the germline V gene. The CDR3 reads CASSLVGEVWTEAFF. Here the CDR3 DNA reads TGCGCCAGCAGCTTGGTCGGGGAAGTTTGGACTGAAGCTTTCTTT.

This clone was seen a few times. The rearrangement joins TRBV2 to TRBJ2-2; 10 bases are shared with TRBD1. V lost 4 bases, J lost 6 bases, and 5 bases stayed unmatched. The CDR3 contains 15 residues. Germline V lookup: CDR1 SNHLY, CDR2 FYNNEI. The CDR3 region is CASSGDRGLSGELFF. The CDR3 DNA follows: TGTGCCAGCAGTGGGGACAGGGGCCTGTCCGGGGAGCTGTTTTTT. Supplemented by reference TRBV2 and TRBJ2-2, the full variable domain reads EPEVTQTPSHQVTQMGQEVILRCVPISNHLYFYWYRQILGQKVEFLVSFYNNEISEKSEIFDDQFSVERPDGSNFTLKIRSTKLEDSAMYFCASSGDRGLSGELFFGEGSRLTVL.

The chain links TRBV30 to TRBJ2-7; D is possibly TRBD2 (6 bases). CDR3 length: 14 amino acids. Trimming cost V 4 bases and J 0 bases, with 13 bases left between them. Germline values: CDR1 GTSNPN, CDR2 SVGIG (reference sequence). The CDR3 DNA is TGTGCCTGGAAGTCGGGGAGGAGCTCCTACGAGCAGTACTTC. Translating it yields CAWKSGRSSYEQYF.

Ten or more counts support this clone. The same CDR3 also results from other DNA sequences found in this sample. V gene TRBV4-2 combines with J gene TRBJ2-5; TRBD1 or TRBD2 may be the D gene (5 bases each). The V and J ends lost 0 bases and 2 bases respectively, with 13 bases between them. The CDR3 runs to 16 residues. Germline V gene sequence: CDR1 LGHNA, CDR2 YNFKEQ. CDR3 amino acids: CASSQERSGRQETQYF. In nucleotides, the CDR3 is TGTGCCAGCAGCCAAGAAAGATCGGGGCGGCAAGAGACCCAGTACTTC.

This chain uses TRBV5-1 with TRBJ2-2, with D possibly being TRBD1 (5 bases). The length of the CDR3 is 16 residues. V was trimmed by 4 bases and J by 5 bases, leaving 18 bases between them. Germline V gene lookup returns CDR1 SGHRS and CDR2 YFSETQ. CDR3 residues: CASSPPDTRGTGELFF. CDR3 nucleotide sequence: TGCGCCAGCAGCCCCCCGGACACTCGTGGGACCGGGGAGCTGTTTTTT.

This clone was seen only once. As DNA, the CDR3 is TGTGCCAGCAGCTTAGCGGGACCCGGGGTCTGGGGGCAGTACTTC. Protein: CASSLAGPGVWGQYF. The V call is TRBV7-8, the J call TRBJ2-7, with D perhaps assigned TRBD1 or TRBD2 (5 bases each). The V and J ends lost 0 bases and 9 bases respectively, with 18 bases between them. The CDR3 has 15 residues. Germline CDR1 SGHVS, CDR2 FQNEAQ.

The chain uses TRBV4-2 and TRBJ1-1; D remains ambiguous. Germline V gives CDR1 LGHNA, CDR2 YNFKEQ. The germline V and J ends were trimmed by 2 bases and 1 base, with 8 bases remaining between them. This CDR3 is built from 14 residues. CDR3 sequence: CASSQLKANTEAFF. CDR3 nucleotides: TGTGCCAGCAGCCAACTAAAAGCGAACACTGAAGCTTTCTTT.

The CDR3 loop is CASSERDSHYEQYF. The CDR3, as DNA: TGTGCCAGCAGCGAGAGGGACAGTCACTACGAGCAGTACTTC. The V and J genes are TRBV9 and TRBJ2-7, with 7 bases matching TRBD1. This CDR3 has 14 residues. Trimming at V came to 3 bases and at J to 3 bases, leaving 6 bases not matched to a gene. Germline V gene sequence: CDR1 SGDLS, CDR2 YYNGEE.

This chain connects TRBV5-1 to TRBJ1-1; a weak D match, TRBD1 (5 bases). With 0 bases removed from V and 0 bases from J, the gap between germline ends came to 9 bases. The CDR3 runs to 15 residues. Germline lookup yields CDR1 SGHRS and CDR2 YFSETQ. The CDR3 DNA reads TGCGCCAGCAGCTTGGATAAAGGGGTGAACACTGAAGCTTTCTTT. It specifies CASSLDKGVNTEAFF.

This clone was recorded once. V is TRBV2 and J is TRBJ1-1; a possible D gene is TRBD1 (5 bases). The CDR3 runs to 14 residues. Trimming cost V 7 bases and J 3 bases, with 15 bases left between them. The germline CDR1 and CDR2 sequences are SNHLY and FYNNEI. The CDR3 here is CASTFQGGDTEAFF. The CDR3 nucleotides read TGTGCCAGCACCTTCCAGGGAGGGGACACTGAAGCTTTCTTT.

The V and J genes are TRBV9 and TRBJ1-6; no reliable D call. The CDR3 loop spans 13 amino acids. Germline CDR1 and CDR2: SGDLS and YYNGEE. V lost 2 bases and J lost 11, with 11 bases in between. In DNA, the CDR3 is TGTGCCAGCAGCGTGCATCCTGCCCCACCCCTCCACTTT. Translating gives CASSVHPAPPLHF.

The V gene is TRBV19, the J gene TRBJ2-7; 8 nucleotides line up with TRBD1. The germline CDR1 and CDR2 sequences are LNHDA and SQIVND (reference sequence). Trimming took 6 bases from V and 7 from J; bases not matched to a gene: 11. There are 14 residues in the CDR3. CDR3 nucleotides: TGTGCCAGTAGGTCCGGGACAGGAGTCGGGGAGCAGTACTTC. Residues: CASRSGTGVGEQYF. Variable domain in full (rest from reference TRBV19 and TRBJ2-7): DGGITQSPKYLFRKEGQNVTLSCEQNLNHDAMYWYRQDPGQGLRLIYYSQIVNDFQKGDIAEGYSVSREKKESFPLTVTSAQKNPTAFYLCASRSGTGVGEQYFGPGTRLTVT.

The chain is built from TRBV6-2 or TRBV6-3 and TRBJ1-2; 7 nucleotides align to TRBD1. This CDR3 spans 14 amino acids. Looked up from germline, CDR1 is MNHEY and CDR2 is SVGEGT. J lost 8 bases, V lost 2 bases, and 8 bases had no gene match. The DNA for the CDR3 is TGTGCCAGCAGTTACCAGGGGGACCCTTGGGGCTACACCTTC. Translated, it gives CASSYQGDPWGYTF.

The chain is built from TRBV9 and TRBJ2-1; 9 positions agree with TRBD1. V lost 6 bases to trimming and J lost 7 bases; unmatched junction nucleotides: 8. Germline lookup yields CDR1 SGDLS and CDR2 YYNGEE. The CDR3 runs to 14 residues. This CDR3 reads CASTGGQGWNEQFF. DNA of the CDR3: TGTGCCAGCACCGGGGGACAGGGATGGAATGAGCAGTTCTTC.